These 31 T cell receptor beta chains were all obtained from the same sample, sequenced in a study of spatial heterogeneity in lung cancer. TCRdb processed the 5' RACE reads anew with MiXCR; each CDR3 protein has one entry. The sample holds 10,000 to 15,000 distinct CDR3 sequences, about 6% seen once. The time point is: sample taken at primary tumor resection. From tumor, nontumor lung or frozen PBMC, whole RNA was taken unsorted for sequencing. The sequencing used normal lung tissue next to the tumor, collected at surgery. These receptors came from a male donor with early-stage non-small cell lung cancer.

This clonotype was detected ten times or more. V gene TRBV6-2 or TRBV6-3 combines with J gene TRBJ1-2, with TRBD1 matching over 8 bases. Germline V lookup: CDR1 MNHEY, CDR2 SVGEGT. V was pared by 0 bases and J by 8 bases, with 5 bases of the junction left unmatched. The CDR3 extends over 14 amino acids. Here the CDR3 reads CASSYSGTGPGYTF. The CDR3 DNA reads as TGTGCCAGCAGTTACTCCGGGACAGGCCCCGGCTACACCTTC.

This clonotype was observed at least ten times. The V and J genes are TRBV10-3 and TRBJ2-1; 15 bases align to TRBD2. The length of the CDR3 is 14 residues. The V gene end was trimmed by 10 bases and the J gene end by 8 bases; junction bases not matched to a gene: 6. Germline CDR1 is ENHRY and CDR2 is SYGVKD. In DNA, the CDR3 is TGTGCCACCGGACTAGCGGGAGGGGGGGATGAGCAGTTCTTC. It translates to CATGLAGGGDEQFF.

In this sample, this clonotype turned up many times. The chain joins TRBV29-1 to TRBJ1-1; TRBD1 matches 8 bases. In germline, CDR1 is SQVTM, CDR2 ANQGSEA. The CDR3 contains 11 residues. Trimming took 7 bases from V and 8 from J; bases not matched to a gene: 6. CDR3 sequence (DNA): TGCAGCGGTACAGGGGGACTCGAAGCTTTCTTT. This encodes CSGTGGLEAFF.

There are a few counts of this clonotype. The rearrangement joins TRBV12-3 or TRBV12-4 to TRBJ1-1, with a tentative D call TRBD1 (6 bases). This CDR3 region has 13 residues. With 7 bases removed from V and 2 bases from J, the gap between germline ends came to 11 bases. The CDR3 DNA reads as TGTGCCAGCATGTCAGGGGCTAACACTGAAGCTTTCTTT. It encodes CASMSGANTEAFF.

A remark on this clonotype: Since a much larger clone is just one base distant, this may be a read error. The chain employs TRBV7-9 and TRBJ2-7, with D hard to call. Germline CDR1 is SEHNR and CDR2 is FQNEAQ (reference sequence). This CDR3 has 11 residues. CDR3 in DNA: TGTGCCAACAGCTTATCCTACGAGCAGTACTTC. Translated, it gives CANSLSYEQYF.

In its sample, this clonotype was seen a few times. CDR3: CASSLERRYEQYF. The CDR3, as DNA: TGTGCCAGCAGCTTAGAAAGGCGCTACGAGCAGTACTTC. J is TRBJ2-7 and V is TRBV11-2; D gene uncertain. CDR1 is SGHAT, CDR2 FQNNGV, per germline. Trimming pared 0 bases from V and 3 bases from J, leaving 6 bases between. This CDR3 contains 13 residues. The variable domain in full, completed from reference TRBV11-2 and TRBJ2-7, reads EAGVAQSPRYKIIEKRQSVAFWCNPISGHATLYWYQQILGQGPKLLIQFQNNGVVDDSQLPKDRFSAERLKGVDSTLKIQPAKLEDSAVYLCASSLERRYEQYFGPGTRLTVT.

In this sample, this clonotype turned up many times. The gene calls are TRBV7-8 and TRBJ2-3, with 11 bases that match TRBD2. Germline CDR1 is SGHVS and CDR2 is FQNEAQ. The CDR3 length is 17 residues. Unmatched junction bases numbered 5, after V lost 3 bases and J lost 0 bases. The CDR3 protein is CASSFSGRARSTDTQYF. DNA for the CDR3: TGTGCCAGCAGCTTTAGCGGGAGGGCTCGTAGCACAGATACGCAGTATTTT.

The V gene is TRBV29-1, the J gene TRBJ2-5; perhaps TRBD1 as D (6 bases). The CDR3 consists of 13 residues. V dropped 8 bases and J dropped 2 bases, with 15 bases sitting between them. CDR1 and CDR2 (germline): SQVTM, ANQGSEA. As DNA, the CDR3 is TGCAGCATTGCTGGCGGACAGCAAGAGACCCAGTACTTC. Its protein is CSIAGGQQETQYF.

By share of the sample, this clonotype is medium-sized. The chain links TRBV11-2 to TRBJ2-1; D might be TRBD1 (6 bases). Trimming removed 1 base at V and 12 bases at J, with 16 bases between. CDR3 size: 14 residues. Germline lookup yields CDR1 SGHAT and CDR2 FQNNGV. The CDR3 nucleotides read TGTGCCAGCAGCTTAGGGACAGCCAACACCGGGCAGTTCTTC. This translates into CASSLGTANTGQFF.

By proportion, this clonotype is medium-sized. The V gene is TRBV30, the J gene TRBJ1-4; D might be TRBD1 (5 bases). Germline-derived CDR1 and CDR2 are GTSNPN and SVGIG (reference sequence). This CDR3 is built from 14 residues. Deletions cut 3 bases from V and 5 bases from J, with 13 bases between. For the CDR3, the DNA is TGTGCCTGGAGCCCTCTGGGGGAGAATGAAAAACTGTTTTTT. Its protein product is CAWSPLGENEKLFF.

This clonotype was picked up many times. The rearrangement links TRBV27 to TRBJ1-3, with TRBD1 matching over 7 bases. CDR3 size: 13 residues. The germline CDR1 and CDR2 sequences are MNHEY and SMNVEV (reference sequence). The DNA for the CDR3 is TGTGTGGCCGGGACAGCTCCCCTAGGGACCATATATTTT. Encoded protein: CVAGTAPLGTIYF.

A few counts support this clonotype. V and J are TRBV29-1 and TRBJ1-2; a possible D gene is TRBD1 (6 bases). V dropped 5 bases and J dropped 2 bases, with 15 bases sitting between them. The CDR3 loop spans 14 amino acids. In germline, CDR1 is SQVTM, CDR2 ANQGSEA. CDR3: CSVLTGWTNYGYTF. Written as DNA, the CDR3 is TGCAGCGTTCTCACAGGGTGGACCAACTATGGCTACACCTTC.

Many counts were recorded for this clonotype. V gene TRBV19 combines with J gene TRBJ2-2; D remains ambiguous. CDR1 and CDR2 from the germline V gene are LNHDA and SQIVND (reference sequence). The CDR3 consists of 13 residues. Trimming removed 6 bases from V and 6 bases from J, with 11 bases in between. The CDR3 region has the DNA TGTGCCAGTAGCAAGGGTTTTGCCGGGGAGCTGTTTTTT. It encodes CASSKGFAGELFF.

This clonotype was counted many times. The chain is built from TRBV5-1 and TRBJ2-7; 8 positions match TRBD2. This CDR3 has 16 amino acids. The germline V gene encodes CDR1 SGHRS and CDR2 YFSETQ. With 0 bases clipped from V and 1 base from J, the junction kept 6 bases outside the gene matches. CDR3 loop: CASSLAGGVLSYEQYF. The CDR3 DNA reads TGCGCCAGCAGCTTGGCGGGAGGGGTATTGTCCTACGAGCAGTACTTC.

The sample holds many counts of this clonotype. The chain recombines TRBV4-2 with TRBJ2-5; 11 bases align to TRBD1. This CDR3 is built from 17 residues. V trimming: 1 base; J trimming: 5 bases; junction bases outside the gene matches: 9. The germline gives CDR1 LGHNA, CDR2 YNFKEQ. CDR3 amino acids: CASSQVSGQGVSETQYF. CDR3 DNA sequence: TGTGCCAGCAGCCAAGTATCGGGACAGGGGGTTTCGGAGACCCAGTACTTC.

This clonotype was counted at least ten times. CDR3 nucleotide sequence: TGTGCCTACGGGGCAGATAGCAATCAGCCCCAGCATTTT. Its protein product is CAYGADSNQPQHF. This sequence joins TRBV30 and TRBJ1-5, with D tentatively TRBD1 (5 bases). The CDR3 covers 13 residues. Germline CDR1 and CDR2: GTSNPN and SVGIG (reference sequence). The V end was cut by 7 bases, the J end by 0 bases, with 10 bases between.

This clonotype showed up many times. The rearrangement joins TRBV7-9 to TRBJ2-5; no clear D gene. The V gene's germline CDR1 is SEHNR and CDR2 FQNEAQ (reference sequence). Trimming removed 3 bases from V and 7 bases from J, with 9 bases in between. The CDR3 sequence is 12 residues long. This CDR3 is CASSFESRTQYF. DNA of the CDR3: TGTGCCAGCAGCTTTGAATCTAGGACCCAGTACTTC. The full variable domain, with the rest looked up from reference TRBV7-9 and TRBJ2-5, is DTGVSQNPRHKITKRGQNVTFRCDPISEHNRLYWYRQTLGQGPEFLTYFQNEAQLEKSRLLSDRFSAERPKGSFSTLEIQRTEQGDSAMYLCASSFESRTQYFGPGTRLLVL.

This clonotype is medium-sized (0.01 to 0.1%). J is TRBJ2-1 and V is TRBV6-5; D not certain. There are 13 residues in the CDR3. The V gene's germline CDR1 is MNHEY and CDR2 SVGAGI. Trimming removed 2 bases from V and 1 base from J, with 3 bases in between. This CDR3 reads CASSYRSYNEQFF. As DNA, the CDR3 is TGTGCCAGCAGTTACAGGTCCTACAATGAGCAGTTCTTC.

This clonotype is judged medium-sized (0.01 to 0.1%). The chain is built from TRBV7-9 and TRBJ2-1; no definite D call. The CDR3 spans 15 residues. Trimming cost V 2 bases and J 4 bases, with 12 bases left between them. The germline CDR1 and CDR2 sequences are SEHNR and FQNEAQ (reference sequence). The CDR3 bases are TGTGCCAGCAGCTTATTGGGCAGTAGATACAATGAGCAGTTCTTC. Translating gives CASSLLGSRYNEQFF. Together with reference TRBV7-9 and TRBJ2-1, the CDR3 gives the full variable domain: DTGVSQNPRHKITKRGQNVTFRCDPISEHNRLYWYRQTLGQGPEFLTYFQNEAQLEKSRLLSDRFSAERPKGSFSTLEIQRTEQGDSAMYLCASSLLGSRYNEQFFGPGTRLTVL.

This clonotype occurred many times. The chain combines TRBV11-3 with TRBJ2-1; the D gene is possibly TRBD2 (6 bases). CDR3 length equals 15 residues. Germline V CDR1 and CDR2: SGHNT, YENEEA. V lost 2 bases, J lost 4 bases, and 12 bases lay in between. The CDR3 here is CASSLRDSKYNEQFF. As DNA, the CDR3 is TGTGCCAGCAGCTTAAGGGACTCCAAATACAATGAGCAGTTCTTC.

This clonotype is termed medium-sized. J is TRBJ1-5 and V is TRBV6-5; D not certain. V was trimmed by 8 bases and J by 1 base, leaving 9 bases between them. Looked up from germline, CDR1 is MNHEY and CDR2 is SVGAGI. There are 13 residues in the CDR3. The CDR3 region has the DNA TGTGCCAGCGCTAGGAGCAGCAATCAGCCCCAGCATTTT. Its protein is CASARSSNQPQHF.

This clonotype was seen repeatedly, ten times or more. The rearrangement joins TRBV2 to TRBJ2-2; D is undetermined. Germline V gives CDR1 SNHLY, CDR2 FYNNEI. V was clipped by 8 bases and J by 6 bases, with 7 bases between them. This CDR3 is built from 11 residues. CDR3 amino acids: CASSLPGELFF. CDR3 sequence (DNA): TGTGCCAGCTCCCTCCCCGGGGAGCTGTTTTTT.

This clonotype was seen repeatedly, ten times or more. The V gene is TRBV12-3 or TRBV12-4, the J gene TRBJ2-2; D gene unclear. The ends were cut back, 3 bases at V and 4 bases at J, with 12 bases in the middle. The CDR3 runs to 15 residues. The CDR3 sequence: CASSFKATATGELFF. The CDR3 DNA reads TGTGCCAGCAGTTTTAAGGCAACGGCCACCGGGGAGCTGTTTTTT.

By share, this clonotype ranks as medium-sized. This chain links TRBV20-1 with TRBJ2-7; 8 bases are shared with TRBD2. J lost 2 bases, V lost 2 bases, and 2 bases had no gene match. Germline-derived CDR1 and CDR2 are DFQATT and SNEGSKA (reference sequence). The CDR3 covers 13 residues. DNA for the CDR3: TGCAGTGCTAGATCTAGCGGGCCCTACGAGCAGTACTTC. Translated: CSARSSGPYEQYF.

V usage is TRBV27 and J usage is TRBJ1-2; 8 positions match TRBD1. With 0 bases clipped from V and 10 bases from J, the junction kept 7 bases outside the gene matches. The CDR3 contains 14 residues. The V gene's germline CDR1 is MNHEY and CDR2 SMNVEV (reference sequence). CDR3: CASSLSPDRVIYTF. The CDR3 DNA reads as TGTGCCAGCAGTTTATCGCCGGACAGGGTGATCTACACCTTC.

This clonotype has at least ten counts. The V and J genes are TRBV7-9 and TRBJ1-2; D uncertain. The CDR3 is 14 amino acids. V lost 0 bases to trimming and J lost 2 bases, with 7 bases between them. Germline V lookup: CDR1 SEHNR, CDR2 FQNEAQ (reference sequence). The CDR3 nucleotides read TGTGCCAGCAGCTTAGCAGGAGACAACTATGGCTACACCTTC. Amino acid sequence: CASSLAGDNYGYTF.

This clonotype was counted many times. CDR3 DNA: TGTGCCAGCAGTTTCCCGGGGGGGAATACGCAGTATTTT. Its translation is CASSFPGGNTQYF. The chain has TRBV27 and TRBJ2-3; 8 nucleotides match TRBD2. The germline V gene encodes CDR1 MNHEY and CDR2 SMNVEV (reference sequence). This CDR3 spans 13 amino acids. Trimming at V came to 3 bases and at J to 7 bases, leaving 3 bases not matched to a gene.

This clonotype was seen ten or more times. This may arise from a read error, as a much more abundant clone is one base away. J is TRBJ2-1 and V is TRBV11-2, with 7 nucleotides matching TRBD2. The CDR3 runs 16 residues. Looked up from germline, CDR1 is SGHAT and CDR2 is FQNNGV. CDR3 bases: TGTGCCGGCAGCTTCGCGGGGGAGGGCTCTTATAATGAGCAGTTCTTC. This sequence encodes CAGSFAGEGSYNEQFF.

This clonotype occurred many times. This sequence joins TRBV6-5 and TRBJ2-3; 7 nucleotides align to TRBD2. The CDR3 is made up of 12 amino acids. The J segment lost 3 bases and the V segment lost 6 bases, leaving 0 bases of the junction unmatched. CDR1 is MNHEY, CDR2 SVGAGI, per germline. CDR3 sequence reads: CASRAGTDTQYF. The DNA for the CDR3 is TGTGCCAGCAGAGCGGGAACAGATACGCAGTATTTT.

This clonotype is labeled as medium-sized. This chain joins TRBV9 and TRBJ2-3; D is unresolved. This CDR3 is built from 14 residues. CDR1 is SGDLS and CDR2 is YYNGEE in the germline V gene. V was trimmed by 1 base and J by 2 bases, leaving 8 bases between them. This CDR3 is CASSVLSNTDTQYF. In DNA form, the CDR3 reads TGTGCCAGCAGCGTACTCTCAAACACAGATACGCAGTATTTT.

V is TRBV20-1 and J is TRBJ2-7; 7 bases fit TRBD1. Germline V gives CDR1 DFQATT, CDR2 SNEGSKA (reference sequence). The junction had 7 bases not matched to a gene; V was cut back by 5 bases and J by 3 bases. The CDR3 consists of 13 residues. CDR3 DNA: TGCAGTGCTCCCTTACAGGGGAGCTACGAGCAGTACTTC. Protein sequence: CSAPLQGSYEQYF.